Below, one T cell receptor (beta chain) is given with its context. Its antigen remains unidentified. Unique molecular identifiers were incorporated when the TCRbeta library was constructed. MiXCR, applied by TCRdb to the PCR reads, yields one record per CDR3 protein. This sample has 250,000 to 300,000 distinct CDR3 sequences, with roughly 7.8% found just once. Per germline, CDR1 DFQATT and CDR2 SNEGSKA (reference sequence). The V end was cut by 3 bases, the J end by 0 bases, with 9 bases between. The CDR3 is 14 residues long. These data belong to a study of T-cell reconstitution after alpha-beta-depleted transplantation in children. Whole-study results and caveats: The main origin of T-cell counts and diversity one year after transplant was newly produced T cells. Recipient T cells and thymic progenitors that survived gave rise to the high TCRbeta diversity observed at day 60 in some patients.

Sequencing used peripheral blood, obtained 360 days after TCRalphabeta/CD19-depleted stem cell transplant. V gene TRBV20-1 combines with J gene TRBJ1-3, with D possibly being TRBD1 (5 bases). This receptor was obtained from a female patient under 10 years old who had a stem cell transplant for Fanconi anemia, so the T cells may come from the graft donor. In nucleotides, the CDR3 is TGCAGTGCTAGTCGGGGGGACTCTGGAAACACCATATATTTT. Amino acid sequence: CSASRGDSGNTIYF.